This T cell receptor (beta chain) was found in a study of OX40 agonist ivuxolimab in advanced cancers. Across the whole study: Patients were dosed with the agonistic anti-OX40 (CD134) antibody ivuxolimab. Study-wide results and limits: On average, a greater number of expanded clones characterised CD8+ T cells relative to CD4+. It was also the case that some nonresponders had low normalized T-cell clonal expansion.

Germline assignment: CDR1 MNHNY and CDR2 SVGAGI (reference sequence). The V end was cut by 4 bases, the J end by 1 base, with 4 bases between. The CDR3 is 13 amino acids. With respect to this clone: Antigen specificity is unknown.

The repertoire was sequenced with immunoSEQ multiplex PCR; TCRdb's copy has only in-frame clones and lacks some. This sample carries about 40,000 clones, about 88% of them seen once, and the ten largest clones take around 17%. Sample: CD4+ or CD8+ T cells sorted from blood, taken in a trial of the OX40 agonist ivuxolimab. This chain uses TRBV6-6 with TRBJ2-2, with D unclear. This receptor was obtained from an adult with an advanced solid tumor such as melanoma, head and neck, liver or kidney cancer. CDR3 residues: CASSFLNTGELFF. The DNA for the CDR3 is TGTGCCAGCAGTTTCCTGAACACCGGGGAGCTGTTTTTT.